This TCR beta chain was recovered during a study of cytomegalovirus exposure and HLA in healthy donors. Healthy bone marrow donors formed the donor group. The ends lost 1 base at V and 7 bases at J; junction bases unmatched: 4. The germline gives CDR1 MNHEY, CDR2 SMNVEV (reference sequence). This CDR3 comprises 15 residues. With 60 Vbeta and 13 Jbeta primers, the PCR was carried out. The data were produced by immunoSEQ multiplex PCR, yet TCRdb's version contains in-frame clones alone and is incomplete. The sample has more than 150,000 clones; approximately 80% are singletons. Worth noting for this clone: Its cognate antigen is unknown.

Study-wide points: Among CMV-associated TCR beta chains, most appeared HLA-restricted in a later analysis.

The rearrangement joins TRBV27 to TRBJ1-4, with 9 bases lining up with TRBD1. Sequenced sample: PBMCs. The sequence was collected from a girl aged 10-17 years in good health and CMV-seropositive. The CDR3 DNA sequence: TGTGCCAGCAGTTTATTTGGACAGGGGTTTGAAAAACTGTTTTTT. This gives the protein CASSLFGQGFEKLFF.